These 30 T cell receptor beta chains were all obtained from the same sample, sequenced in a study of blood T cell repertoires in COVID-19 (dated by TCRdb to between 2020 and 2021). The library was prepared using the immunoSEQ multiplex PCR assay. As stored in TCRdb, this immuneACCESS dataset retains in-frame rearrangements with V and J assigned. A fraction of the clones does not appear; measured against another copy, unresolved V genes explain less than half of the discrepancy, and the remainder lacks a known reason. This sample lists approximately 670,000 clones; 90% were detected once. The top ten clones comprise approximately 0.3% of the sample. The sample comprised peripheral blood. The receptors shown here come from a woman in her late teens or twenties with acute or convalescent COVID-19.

CDR3 protein: CASRFPGLAGGPTDTQYF. The CDR3 coding sequence is TGTGCCAGCAGGTTTCCGGGACTAGCGGGGGGGCCCACAGATACGCAGTATTTT. The rearrangement links TRBV7-2 to TRBJ2-3, with 16 bases aligning to TRBD2. V shed 6 bases and J 2 bases; nucleotides not matched to a gene: 8. This CDR3 region has 18 residues. Germline V gives CDR1 SGHTA, CDR2 FQGNSA.

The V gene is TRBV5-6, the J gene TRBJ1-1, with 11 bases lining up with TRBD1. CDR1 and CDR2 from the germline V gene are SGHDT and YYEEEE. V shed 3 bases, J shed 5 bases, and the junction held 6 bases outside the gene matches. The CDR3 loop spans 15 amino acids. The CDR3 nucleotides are TGTGCCAGCAGCTCCGGGGACAGGGGGGGAACTGAAGCTTTCTTT. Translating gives CASSSGDRGGTEAFF. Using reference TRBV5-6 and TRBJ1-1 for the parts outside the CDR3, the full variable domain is DAGVTQSPTHLIKTRGQQVTLRCSPKSGHDTVSWYQQALGQGPQFIFQYYEEEERQRGNFPDRFSGHQFPNYSSELNVNALLLGDSALYLCASSSGDRGGTEAFFGQGTRLTVV.

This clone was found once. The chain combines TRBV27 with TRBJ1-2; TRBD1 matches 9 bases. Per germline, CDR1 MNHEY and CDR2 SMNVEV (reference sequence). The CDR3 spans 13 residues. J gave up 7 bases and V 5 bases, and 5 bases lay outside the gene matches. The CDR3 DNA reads TGTGCCAGCAGTCCCGGGACAGGGTTTGGCTACACCTTC. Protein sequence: CASSPGTGFGYTF.

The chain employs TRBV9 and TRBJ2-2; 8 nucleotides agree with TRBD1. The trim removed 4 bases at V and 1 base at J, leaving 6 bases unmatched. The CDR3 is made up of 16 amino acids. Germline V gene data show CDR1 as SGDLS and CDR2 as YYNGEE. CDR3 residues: CASSLVDRGNTGELFF. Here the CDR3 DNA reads TGTGCCAGCAGCTTAGTCGACAGGGGGAACACCGGGGAGCTGTTTTTT.

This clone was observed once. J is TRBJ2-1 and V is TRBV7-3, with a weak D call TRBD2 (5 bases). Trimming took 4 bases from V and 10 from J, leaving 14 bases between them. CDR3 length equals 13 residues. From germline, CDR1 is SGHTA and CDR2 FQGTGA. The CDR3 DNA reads TGTGCCAGCAGCTCCGAGGGTCCTCTGGAGCAGTTCTTC. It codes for CASSSEGPLEQFF. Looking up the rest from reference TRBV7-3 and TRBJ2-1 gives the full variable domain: GAGVSQTPSNKVTEKGKYVELRCDPISGHTALYWYRQSLGQGPEFLIYFQGTGAADDSGLPNDRFFAVRPEGSVSTLKIQRTERGDSAVYLCASSSEGPLEQFFGPGTRLTVL.

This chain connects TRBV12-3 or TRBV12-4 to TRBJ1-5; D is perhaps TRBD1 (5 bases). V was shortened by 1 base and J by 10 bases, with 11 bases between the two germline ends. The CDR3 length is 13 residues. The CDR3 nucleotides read TGTGCCAGCAGTTTAGGGGACTCTCGACCCCAGCATTTT. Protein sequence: CASSLGDSRPQHF.

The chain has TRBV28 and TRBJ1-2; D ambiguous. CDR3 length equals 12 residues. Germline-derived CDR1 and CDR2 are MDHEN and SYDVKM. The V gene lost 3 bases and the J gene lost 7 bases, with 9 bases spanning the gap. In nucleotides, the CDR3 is TGTGCCAGCAGTTTCGGTGGCGGTGGCTACACCTTC. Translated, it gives CASSFGGGGYTF.

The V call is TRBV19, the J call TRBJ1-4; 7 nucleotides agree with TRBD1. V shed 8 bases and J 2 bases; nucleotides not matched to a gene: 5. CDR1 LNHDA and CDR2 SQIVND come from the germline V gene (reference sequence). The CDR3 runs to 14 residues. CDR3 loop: CASSDRATNEKLFF. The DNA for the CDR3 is TGTGCCAGTTCCGACAGGGCGACTAATGAAAAACTGTTTTTT.

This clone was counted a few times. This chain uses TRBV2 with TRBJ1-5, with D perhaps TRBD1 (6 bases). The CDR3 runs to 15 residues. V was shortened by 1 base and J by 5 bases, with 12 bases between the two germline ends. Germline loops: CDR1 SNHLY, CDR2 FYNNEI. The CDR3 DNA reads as TGTGCCAGCAGTGAAGTAAGGACAGCCGATCAGCCCCAGCATTTT. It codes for CASSEVRTADQPQHF.

Written as DNA, the CDR3 is TGTGCCAGCAGCCCGCACAGGGGAGGATACTATGGCTACACCTTC. Translation gives CASSPHRGGYYGYTF. The chain joins TRBV3-1 (or the pseudogene TRBV3-2) to TRBJ1-2; 7 bases match TRBD1. The trim removed 4 bases at V and 3 bases at J, leaving 8 bases unmatched. The CDR3 loop spans 15 amino acids. In germline, CDR1 is LGHDT, CDR2 YNNKEL (reference sequence).

CDR3 amino acids: CASSPLVGEGHTEAFF. For the CDR3, the DNA is TGCGCCAGCAGCCCCCTGGTGGGCGAGGGTCACACTGAAGCTTTCTTT. This chain connects TRBV4-1 to TRBJ1-1; D not resolved. The germline V gene has CDR1 MGHRA and CDR2 YSYEKL. The V and J ends lost 4 bases and 3 bases respectively, with 18 bases between them. The CDR3 is 16 amino acids.

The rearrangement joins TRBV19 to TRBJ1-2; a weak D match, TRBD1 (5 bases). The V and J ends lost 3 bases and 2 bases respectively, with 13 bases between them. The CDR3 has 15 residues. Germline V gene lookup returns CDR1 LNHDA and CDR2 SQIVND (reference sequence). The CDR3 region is CASSIAGDNNYGYTF. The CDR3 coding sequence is TGTGCCAGTAGTATCGCGGGGGATAACAACTATGGCTACACCTTC.

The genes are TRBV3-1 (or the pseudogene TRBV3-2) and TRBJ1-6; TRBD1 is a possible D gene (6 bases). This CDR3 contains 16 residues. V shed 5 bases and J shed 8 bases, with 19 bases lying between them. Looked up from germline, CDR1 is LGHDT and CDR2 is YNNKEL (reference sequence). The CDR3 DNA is TGTGCCAGCAGCGCTCGGGGGGGGGCGGTGGATTCACCCCTCCACTTT. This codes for CASSARGGAVDSPLHF.

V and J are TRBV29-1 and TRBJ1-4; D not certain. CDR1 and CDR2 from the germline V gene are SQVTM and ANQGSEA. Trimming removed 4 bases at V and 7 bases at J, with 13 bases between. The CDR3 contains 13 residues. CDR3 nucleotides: TGCAGCGTTGGGCAGAGGTTGGGTGAAAAACTGTTTTTT. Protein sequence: CSVGQRLGEKLFF.

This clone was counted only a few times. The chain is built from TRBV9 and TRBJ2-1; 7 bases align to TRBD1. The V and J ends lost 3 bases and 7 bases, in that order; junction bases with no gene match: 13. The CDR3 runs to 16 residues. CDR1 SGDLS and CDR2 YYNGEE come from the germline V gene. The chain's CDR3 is CASSATKQGIGNEQFF. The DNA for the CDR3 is TGTGCCAGCAGCGCGACCAAACAGGGGATCGGGAATGAGCAGTTCTTC. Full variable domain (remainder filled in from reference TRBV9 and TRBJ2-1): DSGVTQTPKHLITATGQRVTLRCSPRSGDLSVYWYQQSLDQGLQFLIQYYNGEERAKGNILERFSAQQFPDLHSELNLSSLELGDSALYFCASSATKQGIGNEQFFGPGTRLTVL.

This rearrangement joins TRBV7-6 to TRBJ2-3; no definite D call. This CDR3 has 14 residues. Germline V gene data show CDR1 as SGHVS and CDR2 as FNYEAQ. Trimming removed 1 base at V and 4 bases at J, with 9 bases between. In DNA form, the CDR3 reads TGTGCCAGCAGCTTAGAGCTCTCTCCAGATACGCAGTATTTT. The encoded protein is CASSLELSPDTQYF.

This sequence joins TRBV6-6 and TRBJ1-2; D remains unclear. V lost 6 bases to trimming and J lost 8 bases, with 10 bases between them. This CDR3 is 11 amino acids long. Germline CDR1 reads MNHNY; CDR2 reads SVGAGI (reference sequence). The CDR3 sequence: CASSPQLGYTF. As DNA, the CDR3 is TGTGCCAGCAGCCCCCAACTAGGCTACACCTTC.

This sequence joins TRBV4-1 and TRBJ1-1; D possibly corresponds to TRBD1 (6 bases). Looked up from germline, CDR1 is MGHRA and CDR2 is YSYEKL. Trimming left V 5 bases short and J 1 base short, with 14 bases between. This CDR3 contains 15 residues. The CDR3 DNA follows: TGCGCCAGCAGCGAAGGACAGCTATCGAACACTGAAGCTTTCTTT. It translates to CASSEGQLSNTEAFF.

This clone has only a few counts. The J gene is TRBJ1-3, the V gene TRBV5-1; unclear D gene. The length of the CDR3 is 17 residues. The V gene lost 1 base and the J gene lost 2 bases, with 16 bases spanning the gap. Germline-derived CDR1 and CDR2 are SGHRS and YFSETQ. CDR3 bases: TGCGCCAGCAGCTTGTTGGCTGTCACGGGGACTGGAAACACCATATATTTT. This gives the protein CASSLLAVTGTGNTIYF. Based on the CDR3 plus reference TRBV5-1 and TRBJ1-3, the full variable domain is KAGVTQTPRYLIKTRGQQVTLSCSPISGHRSVSWYQQTPGQGLQFLFEYFSETQRNKGNFPGRFSGRQFSNSRSEMNVSTLELGDSALYLCASSLLAVTGTGNTIYFGEGSWLTVV.

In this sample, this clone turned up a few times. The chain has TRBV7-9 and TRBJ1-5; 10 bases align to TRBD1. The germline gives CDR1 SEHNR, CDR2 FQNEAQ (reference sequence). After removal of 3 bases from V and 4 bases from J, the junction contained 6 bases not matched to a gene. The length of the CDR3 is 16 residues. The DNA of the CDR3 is TGTGCCAGCAGCTTTGGGGACAGGGGTGGGAATCAGCCCCAGCATTTT. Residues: CASSFGDRGGNQPQHF.

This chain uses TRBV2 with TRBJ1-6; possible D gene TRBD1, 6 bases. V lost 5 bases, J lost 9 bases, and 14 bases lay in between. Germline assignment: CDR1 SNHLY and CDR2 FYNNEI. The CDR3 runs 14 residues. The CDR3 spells CASSFRDIGSPLHF. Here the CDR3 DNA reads TGTGCCAGCAGTTTCCGGGACATCGGTTCACCCCTCCACTTT.

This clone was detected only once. In DNA, the CDR3 is TGTGCCACCGATAGAGCCGGGAACATCACCGGGGAGCTGTTTTTT. Its translation: CATDRAGNITGELFF. The chain combines TRBV24-1 with TRBJ2-2, with D tentatively TRBD2 (5 bases). Looked up from germline, CDR1 is KGHDR and CDR2 is SFDVKD. Trimming pared 9 bases from V and 4 bases from J, leaving 17 bases between. This CDR3 has 15 residues.

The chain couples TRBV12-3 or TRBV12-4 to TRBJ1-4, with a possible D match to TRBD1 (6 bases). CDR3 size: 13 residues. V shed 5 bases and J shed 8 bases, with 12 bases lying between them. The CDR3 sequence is CASSNRQAEKLFF. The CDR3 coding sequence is TGTGCCAGCAGTAACCGACAGGCCGAAAAACTGTTTTTT.

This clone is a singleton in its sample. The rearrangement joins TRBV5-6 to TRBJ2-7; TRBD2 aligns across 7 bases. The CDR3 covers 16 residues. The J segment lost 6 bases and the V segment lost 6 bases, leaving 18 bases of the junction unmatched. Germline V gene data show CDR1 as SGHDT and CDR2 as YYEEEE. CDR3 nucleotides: TGTGCCAGCAACGTCCGAGGGGCGGGGAGGGTCTTCGAGCAGTACTTC. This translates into CASNVRGAGRVFEQYF.

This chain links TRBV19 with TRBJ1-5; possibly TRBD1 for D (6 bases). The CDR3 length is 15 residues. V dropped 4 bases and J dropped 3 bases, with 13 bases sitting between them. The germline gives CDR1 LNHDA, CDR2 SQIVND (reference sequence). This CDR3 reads CASSKLTGVNQPQHF. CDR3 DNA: TGTGCCAGTAGTAAACTGACAGGCGTCAATCAGCCCCAGCATTTT.

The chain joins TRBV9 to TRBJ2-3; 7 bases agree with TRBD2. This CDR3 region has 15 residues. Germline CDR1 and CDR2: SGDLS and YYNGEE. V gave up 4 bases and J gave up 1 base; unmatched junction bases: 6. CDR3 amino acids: CASSSDAGGTDTQYF. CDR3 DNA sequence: TGTGCCAGCAGCTCAGACGCGGGGGGCACAGATACGCAGTATTTT.

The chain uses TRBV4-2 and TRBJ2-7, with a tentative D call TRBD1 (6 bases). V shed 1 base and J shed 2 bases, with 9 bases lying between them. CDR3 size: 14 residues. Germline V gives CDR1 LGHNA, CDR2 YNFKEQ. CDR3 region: CASSQGDNPYEQYF. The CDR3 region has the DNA TGTGCCAGCAGCCAAGGGGACAACCCCTACGAGCAGTACTTC.

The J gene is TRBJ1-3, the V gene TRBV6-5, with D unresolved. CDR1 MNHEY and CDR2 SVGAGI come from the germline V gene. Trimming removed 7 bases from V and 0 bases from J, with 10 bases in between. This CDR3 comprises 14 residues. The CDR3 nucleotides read TGTGCCAGCACCCTCGACATCTCTGGAAACACCATATATTTT. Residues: CASTLDISGNTIYF.

The CDR3 region is CASSLGPTGGAYGYTF. The CDR3 nucleotides read TGTGCCAGCAGCTTGGGACCGACAGGGGGCGCGTATGGCTACACCTTC. The genes are TRBV7-3 and TRBJ1-2, with 10 bases fitting TRBD1. The V gene's germline CDR1 is SGHTA and CDR2 FQGTGA. This CDR3 is built from 16 residues. V was pared by 3 bases and J by 5 bases, with 9 bases of the junction left unmatched.

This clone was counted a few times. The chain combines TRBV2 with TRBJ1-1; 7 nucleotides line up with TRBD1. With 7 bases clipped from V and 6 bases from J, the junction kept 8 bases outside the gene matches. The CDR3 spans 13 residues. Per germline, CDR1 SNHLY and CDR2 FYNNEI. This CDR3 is CASTEGGYAEAFF. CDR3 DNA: TGTGCCAGCACCGAAGGGGGCTATGCTGAAGCTTTCTTT.